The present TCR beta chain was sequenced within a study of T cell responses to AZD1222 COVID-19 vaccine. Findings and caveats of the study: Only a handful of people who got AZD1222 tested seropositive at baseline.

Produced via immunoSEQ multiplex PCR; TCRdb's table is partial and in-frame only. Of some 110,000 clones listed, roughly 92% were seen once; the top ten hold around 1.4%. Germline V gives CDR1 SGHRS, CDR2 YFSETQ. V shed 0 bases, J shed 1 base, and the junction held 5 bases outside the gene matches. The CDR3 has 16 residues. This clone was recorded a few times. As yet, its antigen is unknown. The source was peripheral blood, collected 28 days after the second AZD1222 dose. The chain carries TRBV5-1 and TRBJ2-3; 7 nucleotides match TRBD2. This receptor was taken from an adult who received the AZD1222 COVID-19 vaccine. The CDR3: CASSLATSSRTDTQYF. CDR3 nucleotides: TGCGCCAGCAGCTTGGCGACTAGCAGCCGCACAGATACGCAGTATTTT.